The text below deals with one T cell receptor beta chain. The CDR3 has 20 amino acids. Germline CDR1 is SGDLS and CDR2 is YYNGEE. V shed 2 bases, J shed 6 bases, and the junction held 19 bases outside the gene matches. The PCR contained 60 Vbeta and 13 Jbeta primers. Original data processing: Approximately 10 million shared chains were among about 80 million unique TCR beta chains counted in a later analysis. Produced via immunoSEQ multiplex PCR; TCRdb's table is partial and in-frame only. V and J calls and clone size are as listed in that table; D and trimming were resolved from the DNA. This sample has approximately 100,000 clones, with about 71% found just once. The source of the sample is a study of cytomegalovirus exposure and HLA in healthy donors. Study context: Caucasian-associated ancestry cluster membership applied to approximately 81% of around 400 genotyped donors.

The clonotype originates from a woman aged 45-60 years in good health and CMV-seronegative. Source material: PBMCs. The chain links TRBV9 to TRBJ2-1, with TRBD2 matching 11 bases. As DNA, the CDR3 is TGTGCCAGCAGCGTCACAACCCCCCAAACCCTAGCGGGAGGACCCAATGAGCAGTTCTTC. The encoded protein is CASSVTTPQTLAGGPNEQFF.